This is a list of T cell receptor beta chains from one sample in a study of Ad26.COV2.S vaccination and SARS-CoV-2 variants. The repertoire was sequenced with immunoSEQ multiplex PCR; TCRdb's copy has only in-frame clones and lacks some. The profile shows fewer than 150,000 clones, 86% of them singletons. Sequencing was performed on peripheral blood, taken after recovery from COVID-19. Source of these receptors: a human donor who had recovered from COVID-19. The CDR3 runs from the conserved cysteine through the conserved F or W. Fields, in order: J gene, V gene, CDR3 length, CDR3 protein.

>TRBJ2-3|TRBV5-6|17
CASSLGLAGGITDTQYF
>TRBJ2-7|TRBV28|13
CASSVFARDEQYF
>TRBJ1-6|TRBV3-1/TRBV3-2|16
CASSPAAGGSNSPLHF
>TRBJ2-7|TRBV19|18
CASSAQGTGGIQAYEQYF
>TRBJ2-1|TRBV10-3|16
CAISESRGGLSDEQFF
>TRBJ2-7|TRBV30|12
CAWSGGPTEQYF
>TRBJ2-1|TRBV7-8|11
CASSRDNEQFF
>TRBJ1-2|TRBV19|14
CASSASTGGYGYTF
>TRBJ1-1|TRBV5-1|14
CASSPSSLGTEAFF
>TRBJ1-1|TRBV7-2|14
CASSLLPQNTEAFF
>TRBJ1-5|TRBV5-1|13
CASSLSWGQPQHF
>TRBJ1-2|TRBV2|14
CASRDFTGGSGYTF
>TRBJ1-1|TRBV9|14
CASSATEGGREAFF
>TRBJ2-1|TRBV12-2|16
CASRFLAGASYNEQFF
>TRBJ1-6|TRBV2|14
CASSPGQVRSPLHF
>TRBJ2-3|TRBV5-8|15
CASSRGGTSTDTQYF
>TRBJ2-5|TRBV5-4|15
CASSPGQAAGETQYF
>TRBJ1-6|TRBV7-9|15
CASSLEDRYGSPLHF
>TRBJ1-6|TRBV28|14
CASKPFGNNSPLHF
>TRBJ2-5|TRBV10-3|16
CAISESGTPVQETQYF
>TRBJ1-3|TRBV7-8|15
CASSLGKFSGNTIYF
>TRBJ2-1|TRBV6-5|15
CASSYSFRSEDEQFF
>TRBJ2-5|TRBV11-2|14
CASSLSGLQETQYF
>TRBJ2-3|TRBV7-6|15
CASSRGGGRTDTQYF
>TRBJ2-2|TRBV9|13
CATRDSNTGELFF
>TRBJ1-1|TRBV20-1|11
CSAPRTSEAFF
>TRBJ2-7|TRBV19|14
CASSIGGTFYEQYF
>TRBJ2-2|TRBV29-1|12
CSVVAGTGELFF
>TRBJ1-4|TRBV18|14
CASSRTTTNEKLFF
>TRBJ1-4|TRBV4-1|16
CASSQSSNGANEKLFF
>TRBJ1-6|TRBV11-2|18
CASSLSGASGFHNSPLHF
>TRBJ1-4|TRBV28|16
CASSLRGATTNEKLFF
>TRBJ2-7|TRBV5-1|14
CASSLAGTAYEQYF
>TRBJ1-4|TRBV4-3|16
CASSQAGADFNEKLFF
>TRBJ2-5|TRBV5-4|13
CATMPGRQETQYF
>TRBJ1-1|TRBV2|17
CASSLGTAGVLNTEAFF
>TRBJ1-1|TRBV11-2|17
CASSLFRQGSLGTEAFF
>TRBJ2-1|TRBV19|16
CASSIGGAGGVNEQFF
>TRBJ1-6|TRBV20-1|15
CSASLLGGEESPLHF
>TRBJ2-5|TRBV20-1|17
CSASFWAWDIPRETQYF
>TRBJ2-7|TRBV11-2|15
CASSLGAETSYEQYF
>TRBJ1-1|TRBV7-8|14
CASSHGTPNTEAFF
>TRBJ2-2|TRBV7-2|14
CASSFGQSTGELFF
>TRBJ2-1|TRBV28|15
CASSLRGGAGGEQFF
>TRBJ1-1|TRBV12-3/TRBV12-4|12
CASSRANTEAFF
>TRBJ1-4|TRBV5-6|12
CASSLPRGELFF
>TRBJ2-3|TRBV7-2|15
CASSLASHNTDTQYF
>TRBJ1-2|TRBV10-3|13
CAISENSNYGYTF
>TRBJ2-7|TRBV6-1|15
CASSDATGGKDEQYF
>TRBJ2-6|TRBV6-6|15
CASSYSDSGANVLTF
>TRBJ2-1|TRBV5-1|11
CASSLEGEQFF
>TRBJ2-3|TRBV4-1|13
CASSQQAGGTQYF
>TRBJ1-5|TRBV28|15
CASRHGDRGNQPQHF
>TRBJ1-1|TRBV5-6|15
CASRELWGLNTEAFF
>TRBJ2-1|TRBV11-2|13
CASSLVFPNEQFF
>TRBJ2-1|TRBV3-1/TRBV3-2|17
CASSQKPGTDSYNEQFF
>TRBJ1-1|TRBV30|13
CAWSVGTAGEAFF
>TRBJ2-5|TRBV7-9|13
CASSLSHTETQYF
>TRBJ1-5|TRBV7-2|15
CASSSGTSRNQPQHF